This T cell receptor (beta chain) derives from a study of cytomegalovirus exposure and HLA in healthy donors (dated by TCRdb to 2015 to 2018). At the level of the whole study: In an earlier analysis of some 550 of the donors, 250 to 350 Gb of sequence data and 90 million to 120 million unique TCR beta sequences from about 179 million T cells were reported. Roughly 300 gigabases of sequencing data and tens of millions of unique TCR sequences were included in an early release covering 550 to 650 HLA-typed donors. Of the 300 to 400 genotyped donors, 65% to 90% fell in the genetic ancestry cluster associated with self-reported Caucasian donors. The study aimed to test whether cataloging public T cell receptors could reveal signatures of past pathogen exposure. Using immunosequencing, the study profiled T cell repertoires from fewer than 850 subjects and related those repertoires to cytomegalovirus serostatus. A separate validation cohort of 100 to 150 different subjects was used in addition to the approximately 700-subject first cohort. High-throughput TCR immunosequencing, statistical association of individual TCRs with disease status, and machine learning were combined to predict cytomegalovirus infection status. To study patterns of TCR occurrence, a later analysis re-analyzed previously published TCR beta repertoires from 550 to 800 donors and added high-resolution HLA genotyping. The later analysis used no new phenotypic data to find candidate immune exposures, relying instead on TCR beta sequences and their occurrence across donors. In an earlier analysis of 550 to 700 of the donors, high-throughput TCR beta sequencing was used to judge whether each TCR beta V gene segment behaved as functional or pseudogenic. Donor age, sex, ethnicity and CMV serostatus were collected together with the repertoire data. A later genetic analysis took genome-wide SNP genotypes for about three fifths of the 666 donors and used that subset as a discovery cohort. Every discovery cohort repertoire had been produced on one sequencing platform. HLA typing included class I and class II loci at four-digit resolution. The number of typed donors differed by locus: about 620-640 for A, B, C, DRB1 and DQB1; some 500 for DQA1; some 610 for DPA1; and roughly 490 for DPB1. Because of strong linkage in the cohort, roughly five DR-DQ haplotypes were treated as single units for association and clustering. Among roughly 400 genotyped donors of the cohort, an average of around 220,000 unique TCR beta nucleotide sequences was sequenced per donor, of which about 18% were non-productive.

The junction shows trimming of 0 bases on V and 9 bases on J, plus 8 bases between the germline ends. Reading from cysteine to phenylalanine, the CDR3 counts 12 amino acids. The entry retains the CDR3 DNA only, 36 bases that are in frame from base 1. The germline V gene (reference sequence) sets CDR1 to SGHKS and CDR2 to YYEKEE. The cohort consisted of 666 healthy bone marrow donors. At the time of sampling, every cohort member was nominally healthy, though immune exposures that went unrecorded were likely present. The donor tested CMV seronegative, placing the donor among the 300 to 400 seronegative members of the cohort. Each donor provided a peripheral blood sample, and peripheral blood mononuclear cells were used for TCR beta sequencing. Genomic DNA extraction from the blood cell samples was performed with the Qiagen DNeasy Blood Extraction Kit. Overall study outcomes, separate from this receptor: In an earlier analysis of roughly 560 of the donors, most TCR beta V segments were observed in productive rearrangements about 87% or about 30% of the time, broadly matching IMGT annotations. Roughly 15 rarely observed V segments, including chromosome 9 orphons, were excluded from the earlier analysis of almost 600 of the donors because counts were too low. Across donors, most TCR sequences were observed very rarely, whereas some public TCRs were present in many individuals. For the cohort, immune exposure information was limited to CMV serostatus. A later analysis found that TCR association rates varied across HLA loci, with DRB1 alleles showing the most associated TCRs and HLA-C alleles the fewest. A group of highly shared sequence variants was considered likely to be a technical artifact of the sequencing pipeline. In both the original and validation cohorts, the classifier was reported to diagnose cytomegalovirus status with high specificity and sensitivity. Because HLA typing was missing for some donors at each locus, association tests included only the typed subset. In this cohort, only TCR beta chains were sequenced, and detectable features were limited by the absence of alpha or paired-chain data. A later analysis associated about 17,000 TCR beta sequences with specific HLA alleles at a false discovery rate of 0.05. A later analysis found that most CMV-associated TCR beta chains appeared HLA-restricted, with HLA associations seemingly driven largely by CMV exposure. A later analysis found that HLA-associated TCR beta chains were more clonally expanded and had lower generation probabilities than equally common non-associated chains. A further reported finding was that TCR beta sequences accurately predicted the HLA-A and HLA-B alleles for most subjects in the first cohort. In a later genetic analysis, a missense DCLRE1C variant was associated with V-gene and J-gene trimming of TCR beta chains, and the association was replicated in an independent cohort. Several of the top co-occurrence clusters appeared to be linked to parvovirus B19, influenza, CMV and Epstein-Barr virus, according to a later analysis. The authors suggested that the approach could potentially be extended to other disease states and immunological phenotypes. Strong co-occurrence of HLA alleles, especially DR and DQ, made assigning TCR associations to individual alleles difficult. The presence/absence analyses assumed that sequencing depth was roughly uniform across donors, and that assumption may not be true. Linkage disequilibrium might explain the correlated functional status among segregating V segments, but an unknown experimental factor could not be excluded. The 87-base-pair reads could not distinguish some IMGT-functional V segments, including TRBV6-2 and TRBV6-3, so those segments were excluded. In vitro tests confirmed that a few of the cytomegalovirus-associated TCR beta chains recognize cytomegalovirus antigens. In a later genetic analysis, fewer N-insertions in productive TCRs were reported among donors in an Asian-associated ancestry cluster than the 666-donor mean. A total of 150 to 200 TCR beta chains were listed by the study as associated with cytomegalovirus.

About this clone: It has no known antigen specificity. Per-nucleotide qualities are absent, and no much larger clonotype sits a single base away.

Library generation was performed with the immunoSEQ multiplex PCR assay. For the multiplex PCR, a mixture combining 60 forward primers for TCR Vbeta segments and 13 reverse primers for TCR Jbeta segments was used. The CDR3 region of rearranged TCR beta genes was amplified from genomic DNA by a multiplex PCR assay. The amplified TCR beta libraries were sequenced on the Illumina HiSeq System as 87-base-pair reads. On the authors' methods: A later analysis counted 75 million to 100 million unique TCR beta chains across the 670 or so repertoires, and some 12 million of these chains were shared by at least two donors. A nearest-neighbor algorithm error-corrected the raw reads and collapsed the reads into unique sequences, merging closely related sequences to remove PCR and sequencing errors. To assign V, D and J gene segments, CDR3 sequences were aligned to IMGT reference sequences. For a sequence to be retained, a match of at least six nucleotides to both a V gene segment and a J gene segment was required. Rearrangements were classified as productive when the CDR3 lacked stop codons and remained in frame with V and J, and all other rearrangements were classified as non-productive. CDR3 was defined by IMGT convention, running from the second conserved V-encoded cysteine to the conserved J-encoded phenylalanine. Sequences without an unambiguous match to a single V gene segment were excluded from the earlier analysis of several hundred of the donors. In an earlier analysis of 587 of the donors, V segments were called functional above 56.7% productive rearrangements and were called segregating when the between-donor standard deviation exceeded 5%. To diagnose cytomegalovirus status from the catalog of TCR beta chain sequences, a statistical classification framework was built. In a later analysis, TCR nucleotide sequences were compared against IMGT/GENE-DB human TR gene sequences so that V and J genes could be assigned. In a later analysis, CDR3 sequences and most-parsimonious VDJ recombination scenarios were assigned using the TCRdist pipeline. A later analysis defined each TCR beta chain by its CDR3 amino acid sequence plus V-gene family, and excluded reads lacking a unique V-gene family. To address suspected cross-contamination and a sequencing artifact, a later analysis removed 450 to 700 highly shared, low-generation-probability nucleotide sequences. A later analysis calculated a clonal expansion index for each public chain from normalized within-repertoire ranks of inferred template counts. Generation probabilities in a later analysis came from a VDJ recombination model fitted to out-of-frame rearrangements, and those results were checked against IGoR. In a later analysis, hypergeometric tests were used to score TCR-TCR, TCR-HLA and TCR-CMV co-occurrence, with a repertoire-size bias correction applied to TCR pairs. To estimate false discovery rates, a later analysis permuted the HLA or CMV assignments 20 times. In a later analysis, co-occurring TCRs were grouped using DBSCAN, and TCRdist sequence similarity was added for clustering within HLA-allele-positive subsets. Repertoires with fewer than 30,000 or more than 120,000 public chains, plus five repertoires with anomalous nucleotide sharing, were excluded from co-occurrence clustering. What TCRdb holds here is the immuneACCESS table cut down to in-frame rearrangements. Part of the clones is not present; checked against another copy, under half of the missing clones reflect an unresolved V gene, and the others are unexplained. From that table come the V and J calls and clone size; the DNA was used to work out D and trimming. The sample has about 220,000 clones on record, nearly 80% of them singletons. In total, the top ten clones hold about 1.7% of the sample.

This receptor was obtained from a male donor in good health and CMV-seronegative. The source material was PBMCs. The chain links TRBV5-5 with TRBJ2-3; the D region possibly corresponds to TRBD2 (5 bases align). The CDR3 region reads CASSLARETQYF. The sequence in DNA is TGTGCCAGCAGCTTGGCAAGGGAGACGCAGTATTTT.